This T cell receptor (beta chain) was profiled in a study of T-cell memory formation after mild COVID-19. About the study: Largely donor-specific sequence clusters came from a couple of donors. Study observations and caveats: The main location of contracting CD4+ clones was CM and EM, and that of contracting CD8+ clones was EMRA. The study found balanced CD4/CD8 in clones contracting day 15 to 85 and a CD4+ lean in later expanders.

This CDR3 region has 18 residues. In germline, CDR1 is SGHRS, CDR2 YFSETQ. V was pared by 4 bases and J by 2 bases, with 15 bases of the junction left unmatched. One entry per CDR3 protein results from TCRdb running MiXCR on the 5' RACE reads. The repertoire holds approximately 210,000 distinct CDR3 sequences, with roughly 18% as singletons. As for this clonotype: The antigen is undetermined.

This receptor was obtained from an adult woman who had mild COVID-19 (a few samples of this study predate the infection). Cell type and time point are not known. The specimen sequenced was PBMCs or a T cell subset sorted from them (not recorded which). This chain links TRBV5-1 with TRBJ2-1; 7 bases are a match to TRBD2. The CDR3 reads CASSSSPLGAGAYNEQFF. DNA of the CDR3: TGCGCCAGCAGCAGTTCACCATTAGGTGCGGGGGCCTACAATGAGCAGTTCTTC.